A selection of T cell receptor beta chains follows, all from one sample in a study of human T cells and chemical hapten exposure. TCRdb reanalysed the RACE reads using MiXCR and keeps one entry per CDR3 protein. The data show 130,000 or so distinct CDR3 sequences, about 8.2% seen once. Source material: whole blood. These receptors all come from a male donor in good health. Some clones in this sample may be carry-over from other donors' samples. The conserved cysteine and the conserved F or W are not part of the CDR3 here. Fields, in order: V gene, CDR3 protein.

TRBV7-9,ASRDPSKETQY
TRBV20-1,SARRTGVGENSPLH
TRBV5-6,ASSVGSGEAF
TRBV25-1,ASSAQGVNTDTQY
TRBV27,ASSLVGALYDSTGELF
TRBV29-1,SVEEQAGDHNEQF
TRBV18,ASSPPQSTEAF
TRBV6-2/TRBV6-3,ASRGSGRERNEQF
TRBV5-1,ASSFGTSGAKNIQY
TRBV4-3,ASSTYGGEQY
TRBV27,ASSLLGDQPQH
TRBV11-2,ASSFTGVRGNEQY
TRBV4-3,ASSQDSRGANTGELF
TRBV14,ASSQDRRREQF
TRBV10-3,AISAGPEAF
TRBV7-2,ASRNRGVGMNTEAF
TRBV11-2,ASSPANGYT
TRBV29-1,SVEMYEQF
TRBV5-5,ASSSTGISMNTEAF
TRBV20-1,RLAGGNNEQF
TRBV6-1,ASSARTGGNTEAF
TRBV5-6,ASSYRGHSNQPQH
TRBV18,ASSPTVLNTEAF
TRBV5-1,ASNIGGTQETQY
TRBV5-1,ASSLNVERNTEAF
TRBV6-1,ASSEYGRWGYT
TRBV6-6,ASSQQVGMNTEAF
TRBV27,ASRGTSGLSGELF
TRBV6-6,ASSYSISTGQGWDTQY
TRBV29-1,SVGPPANTEAF
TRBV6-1,ASSEAGWGQGTYGYT
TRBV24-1,ATSDAQGPTDTQY
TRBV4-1,ASSQVPRADTQY
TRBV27,ASKGHTLHEQY
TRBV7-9,ASSLGAGQPQH
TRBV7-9,ASSFPGQEAF
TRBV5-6,VSSLGGSAYEQY
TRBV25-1,ASSASDRDGSPLH
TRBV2,ASSSYRGQETQY
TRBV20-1,SATFGVDEQF
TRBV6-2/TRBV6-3,ASSRWMGPEQF
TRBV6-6,ASSWGTENSPLH
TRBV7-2,ASSLGGGRSNTEAF
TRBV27,ASSPGQGLLTDTQY
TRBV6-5,ASSYPGADEQY
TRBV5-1,ASSSGESSGRETQY
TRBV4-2,ASSQESGTGTYEQY
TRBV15,ATSRDEAADTQY
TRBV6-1,ASRLFLGGGQPQH
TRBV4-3,ASSQDKRTGGPETQY
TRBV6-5,ASSYQPGGWAD
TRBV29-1,SVEDVVNHSGNTIY
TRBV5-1,ASSLEGTSGQETQY
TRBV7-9,ASSAKPGAATNEKLF